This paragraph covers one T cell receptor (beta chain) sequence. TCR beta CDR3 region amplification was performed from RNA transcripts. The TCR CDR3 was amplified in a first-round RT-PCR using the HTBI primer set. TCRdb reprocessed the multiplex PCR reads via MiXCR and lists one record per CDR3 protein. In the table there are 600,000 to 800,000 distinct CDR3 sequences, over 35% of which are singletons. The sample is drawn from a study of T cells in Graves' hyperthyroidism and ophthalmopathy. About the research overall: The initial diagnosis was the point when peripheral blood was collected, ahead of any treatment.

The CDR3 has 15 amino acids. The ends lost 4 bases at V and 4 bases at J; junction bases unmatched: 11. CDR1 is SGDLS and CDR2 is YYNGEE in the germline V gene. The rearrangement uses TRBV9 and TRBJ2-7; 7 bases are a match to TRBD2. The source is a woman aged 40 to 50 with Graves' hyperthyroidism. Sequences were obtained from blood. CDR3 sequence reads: CASSRGGLGEYEQYF. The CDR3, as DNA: TGTGCCAGCAGCCGAGGAGGACTAGGGGAGTACGAGCAGTACTTC.